The following is a TCR beta chain sequence with its context. TEMRA cells underwent FACS enrichment and CD8+ and CD4+ T cells underwent negative isolation. This entry is derived from a study of CD8 T cells in Susac syndrome. This CDR3 spans 16 amino acids. Germline CDR1 and CDR2: SEHNR and FQNEAQ (reference sequence). V gave up 3 bases and J gave up 4 bases; unmatched junction bases: 8. Reverse transcription of roughly 0.5 to 1 ug RNA was carried out with random hexamers. TCRdb called the immunoSEQ multiplex PCR reads again in MiXCR, with one record for every CDR3 protein. This table holds 350,000 to 550,000 distinct CDR3 sequences, 85% to 90% found once.

The rearrangement links TRBV7-9 to TRBJ2-2, with 7 positions matching TRBD1. The specimen was CD8+ T cells from PBMCs. The TCR was taken from a human donor with multiple sclerosis. The CDR3 reads CASSFLDRMSTGELFF. The CDR3 bases are TGTGCCAGCAGCTTCCTGGACAGGATGAGCACCGGGGAGCTGTTTTTT. Variable domain in full (rest from reference TRBV7-9 and TRBJ2-2): DTGVSQNPRHKITKRGQNVTFRCDPISEHNRLYWYRQTLGQGPEFLTYFQNEAQLEKSRLLSDRFSAERPKGSFSTLEIQRTEQGDSAMYLCASSFLDRMSTGELFFGEGSRLTVL.